The 9 T cell receptor beta chains reported below all come from one sample, sequenced in a study of T cell repertoires in cytomegalovirus infection. TCRdb re-analysed the reads in MiXCR, keeping a single row per CDR3 protein. The table lists fewer than 950,000 distinct CDR3 sequences, approximately 32% of them singletons. Antigen specificity for these receptors is unknown. The material was cultured CD8+ T cells from PBMCs, obtained from culture after CMV antigen stimulation. All receptors come from a human donor in good health (CMV status not recorded). Some clones in this sample may be carry-over from other donors' samples.

As DNA, the CDR3 is TGTGCCAGCTCACTAGACGGGACAGTTCATTACGAGCAGTACGTC. This gives the protein CASSLDGTVHYEQYV. V is TRBV18 and J is TRBJ2-7; 7 bases agree with TRBD1. The CDR3 runs 15 residues. Trimming took 4 bases from V and 4 from J; bases not matched to a gene: 10. Per germline, CDR1 KGHSH and CDR2 LQKENI.

In its sample, this clonotype was seen a few times. This chain connects TRBV20-1 to TRBJ2-1, with TRBD2 matching 10 bases. Germline CDR1 reads DFQATT; CDR2 reads SNEGSKA (reference sequence). CDR3 length equals 15 residues. V lost 4 bases, J lost 7 bases, and 10 bases stayed unmatched. The CDR3 DNA follows: TGCAGTGCTAAGGATCGGACTAGCGGAGATAATGAGCAGTTCTTC. This sequence encodes CSAKDRTSGDNEQFF.

The chain recombines TRBV14 with TRBJ1-2; maybe TRBD1 (5 bases). Trimming shortened V by 1 base and J by 5 bases, and 14 bases separated the two germline ends. This CDR3 has 15 residues. Germline V gene sequence: CDR1 SGHDN, CDR2 FVKESK. CDR3 sequence reads: CASSQGSGARYGYTF. The CDR3 DNA follows: TGTGCCAGCAGCCAAGGTAGCGGGGCGCGGTATGGCTACACCTTC.

The gene calls are TRBV4-1 and TRBJ2-4, with D possibly called TRBD1 or TRBD2 (5 bases each). The CDR3 consists of 16 residues. Trimming took 4 bases from V and 0 from J, leaving 13 bases between them. Looked up from germline, CDR1 is MGHRA and CDR2 is YSYEKL. CDR3: CASSPDGALAKNIQYF. For the CDR3, the DNA is TGCGCCAGCAGCCCTGACGGGGCACTAGCCAAAAACATTCAGTACTTC.

This clonotype was seen only a few times. The chain links TRBV27 to TRBJ2-7; D is perhaps TRBD1 (6 bases). This CDR3 is built from 13 residues. The V end lost 6 bases, the J end lost 6 bases, and 15 bases lay between the germline ends. Germline values: CDR1 MNHEY, CDR2 SMNVEV (reference sequence). The CDR3 sequence is CASSLDRKGEQYV. CDR3 bases: TGTGCCAGCAGCCTCGACAGGAAAGGCGAGCAGTACGTC.

In its sample, this clonotype was seen many times. V usage is TRBV14 and J usage is TRBJ2-1; 10 bases agree with TRBD2. Germline V CDR1 and CDR2: SGHDN, FVKESK. The V segment lost 4 bases and the J segment 7 bases; nucleotides outside the gene matches: 7. The CDR3 is 15 amino acids. CDR3 coding DNA: TGTGCCAGCAGCCCGCCGGGACTAGCGCGGAATGAGCAGTTCTTC. Residues: CASSPPGLARNEQFF. Using reference TRBV14 and TRBJ2-1 for the parts outside the CDR3, the full variable domain is EAGVTQFPSHSVIEKGQTVTLRCDPISGHDNLYWYRRVMGKEIKFLLHFVKESKQDESGMPNNRFLAERTGGTYSTLKVQPAELEDSGVYFCASSPPGLARNEQFFGPGTRLTVL.

This clonotype was seen at least ten times. The genes are TRBV7-8 and TRBJ1-5; 7 positions agree with TRBD1. V gave up 7 bases and J gave up 6 bases; unmatched junction bases: 6. CDR1 and CDR2 from the germline V gene are SGHVS and FQNEAQ. This CDR3 comprises 13 residues. CDR3 region: CASTDRVTQPQHF. The DNA of the CDR3 is TGTGCCAGCACCGACAGGGTAACTCAGCCCCAGCATTTT.

This clonotype showed up many times. V gene TRBV27 combines with J gene TRBJ2-1; perhaps TRBD2 as D (6 bases). Germline loops: CDR1 MNHEY, CDR2 SMNVEV (reference sequence). The CDR3 consists of 14 residues. Trimming took 6 bases from V and 1 from J, leaving 10 bases between them. CDR3 amino acids: CASSWGGSYNEQFF. Written as DNA, the CDR3 is TGTGCCAGCAGCTGGGGAGGATCCTACAATGAGCAGTTCTTC.

The sample holds a few counts of this clonotype. This chain uses TRBV6-1 with TRBJ2-1; 8 nucleotides line up with TRBD2. The V gene's germline CDR1 is MNHNS and CDR2 SASEGT. This CDR3 comprises 15 residues. The trim removed 6 bases at V and 2 bases at J, leaving 6 bases unmatched. In DNA form, the CDR3 reads TGTGCCAGCAGCCCGGGGGGGGTAGCCTACAATGAGCAGTTCTTC. It specifies CASSPGGVAYNEQFF.